This is a list of T cell receptor beta chains from one sample in a study of T cell repertoires in cytomegalovirus infection. TCRdb recomputed calls from the reads with MiXCR, one row per CDR3 protein. The sample contains roughly 180,000 distinct CDR3 sequences, roughly 17% of which appear only once. Sequencing was performed on CD8+ T cells from PBMCs. All receptors come from a human donor in good health (CMV status not recorded). Some clones in this sample may be carry-over from other donors' samples. Both conserved end residues are part of each CDR3. A D gene is named only where the DNA matches it firmly. Clone size is shown for a subset of rows, as once, few, many or a class of expanded clone.

size: few; length: 14; J: TRBJ2-3; D: TRBD2; V: TRBV7-2; DNA: TGTGCCAGCAGCAAAGCGGGGGGGCCAGATACGCAGTATTTT; CDR3: CASSKAGGPDTQYF
size: few; length: 17; J: TRBJ2-7; D: .; V: TRBV7-2; DNA: TGTGCCAGCAGCTTCCCAGACACGGGCCTCAGAGGGAACGAGCAGTACTTC; CDR3: CASSFPDTGLRGNEQYF
size: few; length: 13; J: TRBJ1-1; D: TRBD1; V: TRBV7-9; DNA: TGTGCCAGCTCCCGGACAGGGGTTACTGAAGCTTTCTTT; CDR3: CASSRTGVTEAFF
size: few; length: 15; J: TRBJ1-1; D: .; V: TRBV7-9; DNA: TGTGCCAGCAGCCGGACGGGGGGTACTGACACTGAAGCTTTCTTT; CDR3: CASSRTGGTDTEAFF
size: .; length: 17; J: TRBJ1-1; D: .; V: TRBV13; DNA: TGTGCCAGCAGCTTAGAACGGGGGGAAGTAGTGGACACTGAAGCTTTCTTT; CDR3: CASSLERGEVVDTEAFF
size: .; length: 13; J: TRBJ2-7; D: .; V: TRBV5-6; DNA: TGTGCCAGCAGCCTTGCCGGGGTCTACGAGCAGTACTTC; CDR3: CASSLAGVYEQYF
size: few; length: 13; J: TRBJ1-4; D: .; V: TRBV7-6; DNA: TGTGCCAGCAGCTTAGCGTACGGGGGTAAACTGTTTTTT; CDR3: CASSLAYGGKLFF
size: .; length: 17; J: TRBJ1-6; D: TRBD1; V: TRBV25-1; DNA: TGTGCCAGCTCGACAGGGATGGGGAGCTCCTATAATTCACCCCTCCACTTT; CDR3: CASSTGMGSSYNSPLHF
size: .; length: 15; J: TRBJ2-5; D: .; V: TRBV14; DNA: TGTGCCAGCAGCCAGCAAAGACTAGTGACGGAGACCCAGTACTTC; CDR3: CASSQQRLVTETQYF
size: few; length: 18; J: TRBJ2-1; D: TRBD2; V: TRBV4-1; DNA: TGCGCCAGCAGCCAAGATCGGGAGGATCAACTATGGGACAATGAGCAGTTCTTC; CDR3: CASSQDREDQLWDNEQFF
size: many; length: 15; J: TRBJ2-1; D: .; V: TRBV7-3; DNA: TGTGCCAGCAGCCCAGCCCTACGGGTCTACAATGAGCAGTTCTTC; CDR3: CASSPALRVYNEQFF
size: once; length: 13; J: TRBJ1-1; D: .; V: TRBV7-9; DNA: TGTGCCAGCAGCCAACCCTGGGCAATTGAAGCTTTCTTT; CDR3: CASSQPWAIEAFF
size: .; length: 14; J: TRBJ2-7; D: .; V: TRBV7-2; DNA: TGTGCCAGCAGCTTAGTCATACTAGCAAACGAGCAGTACTTC; CDR3: CASSLVILANEQYF
size: few; length: 14; J: TRBJ2-1; D: TRBD1; V: TRBV7-6; DNA: TGTGCCAGCAGCTTCAGACAGGGGGCGGTTGAGCAGTTCTTC; CDR3: CASSFRQGAVEQFF
size: .; length: 13; J: TRBJ2-1; D: TRBD2; V: TRBV12-3/TRBV12-4; DNA: TGTGCCACCACGGGGGGGGGACACAATGAGCAGTTCTTC; CDR3: CATTGGGHNEQFF
size: .; length: 16; J: TRBJ2-4; D: .; V: TRBV23-1; DNA: TGCGCCAGCAGTCAATCACAGGCCGTAGCCAAAAACATTCAGTACTTC; CDR3: CASSQSQAVAKNIQYF
size: few; length: 16; J: TRBJ2-3; D: .; V: TRBV2; DNA: TGTGCCAGCAGTGAAAACGAGATTTTGGGCACAGATACGCAGTATTTT; CDR3: CASSENEILGTDTQYF
size: .; length: 15; J: TRBJ2-7; D: TRBD2; V: TRBV7-6; DNA: TGTGCCAGCAGTTACAGCGGGGGGAATAGCTACGAGCAGTACTTC; CDR3: CASSYSGGNSYEQYF
size: .; length: 16; J: TRBJ1-6; D: .; V: TRBV7-2; DNA: TGTGCCAGCAGCTCGGGGAGGACAGCTTCAAATTCACCCCTCCACTTT; CDR3: CASSSGRTASNSPLHF
size: few; length: 15; J: TRBJ1-2; D: .; V: TRBV7-8; DNA: TGTGCCAGCAGCTTAGACCGTCCAGGGCGGGGTGGCTACACCTTC; CDR3: CASSLDRPGRGGYTF
size: few; length: 14; J: TRBJ2-7; D: .; V: TRBV20-1; DNA: TGCAGTGCTGGGCCTAGTGGGAATTTCTACGAGCAGTACTTC; CDR3: CSAGPSGNFYEQYF
size: many; length: 15; J: TRBJ1-1; D: TRBD1; V: TRBV7-2; DNA: TGTGCCAGCAGCTACAGGGGCAGATTCGACACTGAAGCTTTCTTT; CDR3: CASSYRGRFDTEAFF
size: .; length: 15; J: TRBJ2-1; D: .; V: TRBV7-9; DNA: TGTGCCAGCAGCCACGGGGGAGGTACCTACAATGAGCAGTTCTTC; CDR3: CASSHGGGTYNEQFF
size: few; length: 15; J: TRBJ2-1; D: TRBD2; V: TRBV7-3; DNA: TGTGCCAGCAGCTTATCTAGCGGGGGGCGCGATGAGCAGTTCTTC; CDR3: CASSLSSGGRDEQFF
size: few; length: 15; J: TRBJ2-5; D: .; V: TRBV27; DNA: TGTGCCAGCAGTTTATCCGGGATGGAGGGAGAGGCCCAGTACTTC; CDR3: CASSLSGMEGEAQYF
size: few; length: 14; J: TRBJ2-7; D: TRBD2; V: TRBV7-2; DNA: TGTGCCAGCCAGATAGCGGGGGCCTCCTACGAGCAGTACTTC; CDR3: CASQIAGASYEQYF
size: many; length: 15; J: TRBJ2-3; D: .; V: TRBV4-3; DNA: TGCGCCAGCAGCCAAGATCCGGGTAGCACAGATACGCAGTATTTT; CDR3: CASSQDPGSTDTQYF
size: few; length: 13; J: TRBJ1-1; D: .; V: TRBV6-2/TRBV6-3; DNA: TGTGCCAGCAGTTCCGGGGGAGCCACTGAAGCTTTCTTT; CDR3: CASSSGGATEAFF
size: .; length: 16; J: TRBJ2-2; D: .; V: TRBV12-3/TRBV12-4; DNA: TGTGCCAGCAGTTTAGTCGGGGGGCGAAAGAACGGGGAGCTGTTTTTT; CDR3: CASSLVGGRKNGELFF
size: medium-sized; length: 15; J: TRBJ1-3; D: .; V: TRBV6-6; DNA: TGTGCCAGCAGTTCCGACGGGGCCTCTGGAAACACCATATATTTT; CDR3: CASSSDGASGNTIYF
size: few; length: 14; J: TRBJ2-6; D: TRBD1; V: TRBV2; DNA: TGTGCCATCGCAGGGGGAGCTGGGGCCAACGTCCTGACTTTC; CDR3: CAIAGGAGANVLTF
size: .; length: 11; J: TRBJ1-2; D: .; V: TRBV28; DNA: TGTGCCAGCACGGGGGGGGCTGGCTACACCTTC; CDR3: CASTGGAGYTF
size: few; length: 13; J: TRBJ2-7; D: .; V: TRBV4-1; DNA: TGCGCCAGCAGCCAAGTAATAGGCTACGAGCAGTACTTC; CDR3: CASSQVIGYEQYF
size: few; length: 19; J: TRBJ2-7; D: .; V: TRBV28; DNA: TGTGCCAGCAGTTTATCGGCGGCTTCTACGATAAGAGGGCACTACGAGCAGTACTTC; CDR3: CASSLSAASTIRGHYEQYF
size: few; length: 11; J: TRBJ2-7; D: .; V: TRBV27; DNA: TGTGCCAGCACCTCGAGCAACGAGCAGTACTTC; CDR3: CASTSSNEQYF
size: .; length: 15; J: TRBJ1-6; D: .; V: TRBV5-6; DNA: TGTGCCGGCAGCTTGGCCAGGGAAGGAAATTCACCCCTCCACTTT; CDR3: CAGSLAREGNSPLHF
size: few; length: 15; J: TRBJ1-2; D: .; V: TRBV6-5; DNA: TGTGCCAGCAGTTACTCGAGTGAAACTGGCTATGGCTACACCTTC; CDR3: CASSYSSETGYGYTF
size: few; length: 16; J: TRBJ2-7; D: TRBD2; V: TRBV12-3/TRBV12-4; DNA: TGTGCCAGCAGCCACTTAATAGCGGGGGACTCCTACGAGCAGTACTTC; CDR3: CASSHLIAGDSYEQYF
size: .; length: 14; J: TRBJ1-5; D: .; V: TRBV7-2; DNA: TGTGCCAGCAGCCAGGGACATAGCAATCAGCCCCAGCATTTT; CDR3: CASSQGHSNQPQHF
size: .; length: 16; J: TRBJ2-7; D: TRBD2; V: TRBV4-2; DNA: TGTGCCAGCAGCCAGTTTCCGGGACTAGCGGGGGACGAGCAGTACTTC; CDR3: CASSQFPGLAGDEQYF
size: .; length: 11; J: TRBJ1-1; D: .; V: TRBV7-2; DNA: TGTGCCAGCAGCTTAGCGCCGGAAGCTTTCTTT; CDR3: CASSLAPEAFF
size: few; length: 17; J: TRBJ2-6; D: .; V: TRBV7-3; DNA: TGTGCCAGCAGCCGGACGGGACCGTTCTCTGGGGCCAACGTCCTGACTTTC; CDR3: CASSRTGPFSGANVLTF
size: .; length: 15; J: TRBJ1-4; D: TRBD1; V: TRBV29-1; DNA: TGCAGCGTGGGGCGAGAGGGACAGGGTTCCGAAAAACTGTTTTTT; CDR3: CSVGREGQGSEKLFF
size: .; length: 14; J: TRBJ1-2; D: .; V: TRBV7-6; DNA: TGTGCCAGCAGCTTCTCGGGCGGGCGCTATGGCTACACCTTC; CDR3: CASSFSGGRYGYTF
size: .; length: 13; J: TRBJ2-5; D: .; V: TRBV12-3/TRBV12-4; DNA: TGTGCCAGCAGTTACAACGGCGGAGAGACCCAGTACTTC; CDR3: CASSYNGGETQYF
size: few; length: 15; J: TRBJ1-1; D: .; V: TRBV12-3/TRBV12-4; DNA: TGTGCCAGCAGTTTCGGCGGACCGAGGGACACTGAAGCTTTCTTT; CDR3: CASSFGGPRDTEAFF
size: .; length: 11; J: TRBJ2-1; D: .; V: TRBV29-1; DNA: TGCAGCGTTGGACAGAACAATGAGCAGTTCTTC; CDR3: CSVGQNNEQFF
size: .; length: 17; J: TRBJ2-2; D: TRBD2; V: TRBV6-2/TRBV6-3; DNA: TGTGCCAGCAGCCTCCCTACTAGCGGGGGGAGCACCGGGGAGCTGTTTTTT; CDR3: CASSLPTSGGSTGELFF
size: few; length: 15; J: TRBJ2-7; D: TRBD1; V: TRBV4-1; DNA: TGCGCCAGCAGCCAAATCCGGGACAGGGTACACGAGCAGTACTTC; CDR3: CASSQIRDRVHEQYF
size: .; length: 15; J: TRBJ2-1; D: TRBD2; V: TRBV10-1; DNA: TGCGCCAGCAGTAGCGGGGGGCCCTCCCTCAATGAGCAGTTCTTC; CDR3: CASSSGGPSLNEQFF
size: many; length: 15; J: TRBJ1-1; D: .; V: TRBV7-2; DNA: TGTGCCAGCAGCTTAGATACAGGGACCAAAACTGAAGCTTTCTTT; CDR3: CASSLDTGTKTEAFF